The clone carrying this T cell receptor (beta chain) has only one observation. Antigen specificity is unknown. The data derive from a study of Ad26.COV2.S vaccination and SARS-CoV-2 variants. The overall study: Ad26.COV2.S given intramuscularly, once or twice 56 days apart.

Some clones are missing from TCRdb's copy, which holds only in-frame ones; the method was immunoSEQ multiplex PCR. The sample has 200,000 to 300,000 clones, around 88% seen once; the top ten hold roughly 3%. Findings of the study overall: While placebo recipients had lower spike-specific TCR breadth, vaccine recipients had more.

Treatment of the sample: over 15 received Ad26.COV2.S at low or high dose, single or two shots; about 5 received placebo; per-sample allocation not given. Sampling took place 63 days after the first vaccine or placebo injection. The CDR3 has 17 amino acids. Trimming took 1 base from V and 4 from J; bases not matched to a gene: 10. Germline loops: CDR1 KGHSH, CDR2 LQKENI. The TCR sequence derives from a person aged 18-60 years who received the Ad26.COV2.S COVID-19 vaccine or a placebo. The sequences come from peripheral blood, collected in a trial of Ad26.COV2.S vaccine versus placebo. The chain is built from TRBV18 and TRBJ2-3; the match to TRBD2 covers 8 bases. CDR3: CASSPLGNGGASDTQYF. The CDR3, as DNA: TGTGCCAGCTCACCACTCGGGAACGGGGGGGCCTCAGATACGCAGTATTTT.